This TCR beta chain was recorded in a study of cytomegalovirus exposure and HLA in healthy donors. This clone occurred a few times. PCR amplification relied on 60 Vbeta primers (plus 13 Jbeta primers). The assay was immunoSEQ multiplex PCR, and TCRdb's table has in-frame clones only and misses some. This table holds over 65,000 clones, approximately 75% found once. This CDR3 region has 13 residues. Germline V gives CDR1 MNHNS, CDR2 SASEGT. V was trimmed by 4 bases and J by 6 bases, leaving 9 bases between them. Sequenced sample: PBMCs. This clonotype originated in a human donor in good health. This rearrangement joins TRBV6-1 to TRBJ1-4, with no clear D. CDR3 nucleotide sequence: TGTGCCAGCAGTGGGACTTGGTATGAAAAACTGTTTTTT. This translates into CASSGTWYEKLFF.